These T cell receptor beta chains were read from a single sample in a study of blood T cell repertoires in COVID-19. Libraries were prepared by immunoSEQ multiplex PCR; TCRdb keeps only in-frame clonotypes and omits some of them. Of under 200,000 clones in the sample, about 85% were seen once. Material for sequencing was peripheral blood. Receptor source: a middle-aged woman with COVID-19, enrolled during active disease. Both conserved end residues are part of each CDR3. Fields, in order: V gene, D gene, J gene, CDR3 protein. The D gene is left open where the match is weak.

V gene: TRBV7-2; D gene: NA; J gene: TRBJ2-7; CDR3 protein: CASSLRDTSSYEQYF
V gene: TRBV20-1; D gene: NA; J gene: TRBJ1-2; CDR3 protein: CSASQDSIYGYTF
V gene: TRBV5-1; D gene: TRBD2; J gene: TRBJ2-5; CDR3 protein: CASSGGTSLQETQYF
V gene: TRBV7-2; D gene: TRBD1; J gene: TRBJ1-1; CDR3 protein: CASSSDRVTEAFF
V gene: TRBV5-4; D gene: TRBD2; J gene: TRBJ2-6; CDR3 protein: CASSLGVAGSNSGANVLTF
V gene: TRBV21-1; D gene: NA; J gene: TRBJ1-2; CDR3 protein: CASSKKPDRRCYGYTF
V gene: TRBV19; D gene: NA; J gene: TRBJ2-5; CDR3 protein: CATSSGLQETQYF
V gene: TRBV7-9; D gene: NA; J gene: TRBJ2-5; CDR3 protein: CASSLLQGSQETQYF
V gene: TRBV6-1; D gene: NA; J gene: TRBJ1-6; CDR3 protein: CASNEIDNSPLHF
V gene: TRBV13; D gene: NA; J gene: TRBJ1-1; CDR3 protein: CASSHLNTEAFF
V gene: TRBV6-5; D gene: NA; J gene: TRBJ2-2; CDR3 protein: CASIKIANTGELFF
V gene: TRBV6-5; D gene: TRBD1; J gene: TRBJ1-1; CDR3 protein: CASLTGQGYTEAFF
V gene: TRBV27; D gene: TRBD2; J gene: TRBJ2-1; CDR3 protein: CASSLFSTGGRVEFF
V gene: TRBV11-2; D gene: TRBD1; J gene: TRBJ2-1; CDR3 protein: CASSTVDRVDEQFF
V gene: TRBV18; D gene: TRBD2; J gene: TRBJ2-5; CDR3 protein: CASSLAGIFQETQYF
V gene: TRBV5-1; D gene: TRBD1; J gene: TRBJ2-5; CDR3 protein: CASSTTGQETQYF
V gene: TRBV5-4; D gene: TRBD1; J gene: TRBJ2-3; CDR3 protein: CASSFDQGVNTDTQYF
V gene: TRBV19; D gene: NA; J gene: TRBJ2-3; CDR3 protein: CASKISGAEDTQYF
V gene: TRBV27; D gene: NA; J gene: TRBJ1-2; CDR3 protein: CASSPTASYGYTF
V gene: TRBV5-1; D gene: TRBD1; J gene: TRBJ1-3; CDR3 protein: CASSLDRGPSSGNTIYF
V gene: TRBV7-3; D gene: TRBD2; J gene: TRBJ2-1; CDR3 protein: CASSLGTSGGYNEQFF
V gene: TRBV5-4; D gene: NA; J gene: TRBJ1-1; CDR3 protein: CASSLSRNTEAFF
V gene: TRBV10-3; D gene: TRBD1; J gene: TRBJ2-5; CDR3 protein: CAISVTGTGGKETQYF
V gene: TRBV2; D gene: TRBD1; J gene: TRBJ1-3; CDR3 protein: CASRSAGQLGNTIYF
V gene: TRBV9; D gene: NA; J gene: TRBJ1-6; CDR3 protein: CASSVGPQVGGSYNSPLHF